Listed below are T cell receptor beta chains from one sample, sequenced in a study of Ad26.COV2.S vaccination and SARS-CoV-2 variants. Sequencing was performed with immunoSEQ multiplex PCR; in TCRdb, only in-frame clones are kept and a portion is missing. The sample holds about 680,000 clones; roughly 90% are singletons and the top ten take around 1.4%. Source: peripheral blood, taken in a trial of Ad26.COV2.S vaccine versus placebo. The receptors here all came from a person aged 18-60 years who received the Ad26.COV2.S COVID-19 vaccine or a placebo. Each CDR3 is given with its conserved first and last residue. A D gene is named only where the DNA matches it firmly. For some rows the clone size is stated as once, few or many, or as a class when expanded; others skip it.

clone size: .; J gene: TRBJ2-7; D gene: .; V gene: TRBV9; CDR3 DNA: TGTGCCAGCAGCGAAGGGACACAATCCTACGAGCAGTACTTC; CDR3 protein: CASSEGTQSYEQYF
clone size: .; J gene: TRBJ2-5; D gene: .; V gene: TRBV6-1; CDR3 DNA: TGTGCCAGCAGTGAAAACGCAGGGGTCGGTCGGACCCAGTACTTC; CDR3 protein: CASSENAGVGRTQYF
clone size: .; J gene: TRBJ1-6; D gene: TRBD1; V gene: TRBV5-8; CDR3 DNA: TGTGCCAGCAGCTTGGAGCTCAGGGGGAATTCACCCCTCCACTTT; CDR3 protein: CASSLELRGNSPLHF
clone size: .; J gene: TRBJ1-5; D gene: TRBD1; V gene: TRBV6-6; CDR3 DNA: TGTGCCACAGGGGGCGCGAGGGGAAGCAATCAGCCCCAGCATTTT; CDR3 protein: CATGGARGSNQPQHF
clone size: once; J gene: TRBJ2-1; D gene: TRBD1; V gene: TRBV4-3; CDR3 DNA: TGCGCCAGCAGCCAAGACCCGGGACAGATCTACAATGAGCAGTTCTTC; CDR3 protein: CASSQDPGQIYNEQFF
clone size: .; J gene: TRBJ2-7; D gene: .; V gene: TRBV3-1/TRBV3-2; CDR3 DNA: TGTGCCAGCAGCCAATCCAGGCTCTACGAGCAGTACTTC; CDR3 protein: CASSQSRLYEQYF
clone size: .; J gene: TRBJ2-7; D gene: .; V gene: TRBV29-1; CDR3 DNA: TGCAGCGTCGGGGGACGGTCGGGTTCCTACGAGCAGTACTTC; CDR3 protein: CSVGGRSGSYEQYF
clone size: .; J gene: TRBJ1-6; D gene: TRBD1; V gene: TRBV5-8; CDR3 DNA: TGTGCCAGCAGCAAGACAGGCTGGGGACAGAGCTCCTATAATTCACCCCTCCACTTT; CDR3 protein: CASSKTGWGQSSYNSPLHF
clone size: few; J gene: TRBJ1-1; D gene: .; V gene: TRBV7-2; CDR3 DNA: TGTGCCAGCAGCTGGGACACGAACACTGAAGCTTTCTTT; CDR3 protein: CASSWDTNTEAFF
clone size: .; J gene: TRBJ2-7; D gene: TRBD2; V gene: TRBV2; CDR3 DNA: TGTGCCAGCAGTGGGACTAGCGGACTCTACGAGCAGTACTTC; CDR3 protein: CASSGTSGLYEQYF
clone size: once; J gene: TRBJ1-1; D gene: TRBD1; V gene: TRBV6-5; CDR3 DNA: TGTGCCAGCAGTTCACGACAGGGCAGCACTGAAGCTTTCTTT; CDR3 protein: CASSSRQGSTEAFF
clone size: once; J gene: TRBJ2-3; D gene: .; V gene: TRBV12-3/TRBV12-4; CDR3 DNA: TGTGCCAGCAGTTTAGGTGGGGCAGATACGCAGTATTTT; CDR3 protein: CASSLGGADTQYF
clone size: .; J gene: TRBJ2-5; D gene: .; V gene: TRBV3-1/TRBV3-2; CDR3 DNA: TGTGCCAGCAGCCAAGGAGACAGGGAGACCCAGTACTTC; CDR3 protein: CASSQGDRETQYF
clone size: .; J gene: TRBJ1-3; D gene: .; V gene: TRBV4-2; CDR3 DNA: TGTGCCAGCAGCCAAGATTTAGGTAGAAACACCATATATTTT; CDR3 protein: CASSQDLGRNTIYF
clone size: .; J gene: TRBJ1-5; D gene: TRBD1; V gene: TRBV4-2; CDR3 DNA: TGTGCCAGCAGCCCACGTGACCAGGGGGCTAGCAATCAGCCCCAGCATTTT; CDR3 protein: CASSPRDQGASNQPQHF
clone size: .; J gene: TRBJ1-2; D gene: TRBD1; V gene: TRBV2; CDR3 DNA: TGTGCCAGCAGTGTCCGGACAGGGGATGCCTATGGCTACACCTTC; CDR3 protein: CASSVRTGDAYGYTF
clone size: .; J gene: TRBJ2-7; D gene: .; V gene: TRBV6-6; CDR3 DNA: TGTGCCAGCACGCCCGGAGGGCCTTACGAGCAGTACTTC; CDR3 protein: CASTPGGPYEQYF
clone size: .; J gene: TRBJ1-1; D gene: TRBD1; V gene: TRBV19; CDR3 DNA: TGTGCCAGTAGTATTATGACAGGGGGCAACACTGAAGCTTTCTTT; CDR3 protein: CASSIMTGGNTEAFF
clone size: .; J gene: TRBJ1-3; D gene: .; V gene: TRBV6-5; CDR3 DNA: TGTGCCAGCAGTTATGCTAGCTCTGGAAACACCATATATTTT; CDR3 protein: CASSYASSGNTIYF
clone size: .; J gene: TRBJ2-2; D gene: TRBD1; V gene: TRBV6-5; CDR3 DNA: TGTGCCAGCTGTACGGGACAGGGGAACACCGGGGAGCTGTTTTTT; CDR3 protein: CASCTGQGNTGELFF
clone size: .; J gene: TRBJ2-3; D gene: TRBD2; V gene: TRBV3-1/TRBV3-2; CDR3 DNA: TGTGCCAGCAGCCAAGATCTCGGGCTAGCGGGATTTACCGATACGCAGTATTTT; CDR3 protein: CASSQDLGLAGFTDTQYF
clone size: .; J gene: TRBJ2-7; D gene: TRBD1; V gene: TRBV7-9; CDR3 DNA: TGTGCCAGCAGCCCAGGCGCGACAGGGGACTACGAGCAGTACTTC; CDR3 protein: CASSPGATGDYEQYF
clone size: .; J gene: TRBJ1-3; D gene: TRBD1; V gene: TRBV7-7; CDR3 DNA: TGTGCTAGCAGCTCCGGGACAGGTGGTACCATATATTTT; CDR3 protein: CASSSGTGGTIYF
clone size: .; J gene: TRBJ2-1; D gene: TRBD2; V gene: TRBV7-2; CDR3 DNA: TGTGCCAGCAGCCAGAGCGGGAGGAGCTCCTACAATGAGCAGTTCTTC; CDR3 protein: CASSQSGRSSYNEQFF
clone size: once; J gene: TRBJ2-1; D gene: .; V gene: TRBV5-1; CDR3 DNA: TGCGCCAGCAGCCCGCTCCCAGGGGCCGATGAGCAGTTCTTC; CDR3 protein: CASSPLPGADEQFF
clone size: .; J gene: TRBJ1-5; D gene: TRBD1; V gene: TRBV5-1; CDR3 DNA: TGCGCCAGCAGCCCTGGGACAGGGGATCAGCCCCAGCATTTT; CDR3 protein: CASSPGTGDQPQHF
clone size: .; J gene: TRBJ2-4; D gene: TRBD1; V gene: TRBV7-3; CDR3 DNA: TGTGCCAGCAGCAGGGGACAGGGCAACATTCAGTACTTC; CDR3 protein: CASSRGQGNIQYF
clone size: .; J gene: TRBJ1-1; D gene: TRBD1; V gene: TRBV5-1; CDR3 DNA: TGCGCCAGTAACCGAGAGACAGGGAGTACTGAAGCTTTCTTT; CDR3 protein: CASNRETGSTEAFF
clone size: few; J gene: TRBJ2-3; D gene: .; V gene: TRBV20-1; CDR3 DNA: TGCAGTGCCAGTTCCCCCGCGGAGAGGCAGTATTTT; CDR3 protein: CSASSPAERQYF
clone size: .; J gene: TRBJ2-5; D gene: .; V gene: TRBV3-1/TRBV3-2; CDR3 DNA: TGTGCCAGCAGACTAGGAGGCTTACAAGAGACCCAGTACTTC; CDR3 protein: CASRLGGLQETQYF
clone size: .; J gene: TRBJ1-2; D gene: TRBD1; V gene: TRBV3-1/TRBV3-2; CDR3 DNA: TGTGCCAGCAGCCAAGCTTCCACAGGGGAAGGCGGCTACACCTTC; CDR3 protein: CASSQASTGEGGYTF
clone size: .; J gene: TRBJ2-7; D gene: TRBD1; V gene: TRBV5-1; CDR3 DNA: TGCGCCAGCAGCTTACCCGGGACAGGTCGTTTCTACGAGCAGTACTTC; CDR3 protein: CASSLPGTGRFYEQYF
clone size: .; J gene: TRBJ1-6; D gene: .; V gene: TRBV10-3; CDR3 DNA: TGTGCCATCAGTGAAACCCGAAGTGGTGGTAATTCACCCCTCCACTTT; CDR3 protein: CAISETRSGGNSPLHF
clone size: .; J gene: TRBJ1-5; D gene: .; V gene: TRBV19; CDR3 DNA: TGTGCCAGTAAAGACCGAAACTTGGGAGGCAATCAGCCCCAGCATTTT; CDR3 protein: CASKDRNLGGNQPQHF
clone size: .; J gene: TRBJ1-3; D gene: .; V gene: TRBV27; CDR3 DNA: TGTGCCAGCAAAAGGGATTTTTCGGGAAACACCATATATTTT; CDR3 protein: CASKRDFSGNTIYF
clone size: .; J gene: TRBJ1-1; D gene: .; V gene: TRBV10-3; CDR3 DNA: TGTGCCATCAGTGAGTCGGCAGGGCTAATGAACACTGAAGCTTTCTTT; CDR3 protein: CAISESAGLMNTEAFF
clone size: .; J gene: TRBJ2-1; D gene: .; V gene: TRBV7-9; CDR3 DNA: TGTGCCAGCAGCCCCAAGGCTTCGGTCCCCTACAATGAGCAGTTCTTC; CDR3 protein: CASSPKASVPYNEQFF
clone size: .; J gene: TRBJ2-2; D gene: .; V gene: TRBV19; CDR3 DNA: TGTGCCAGTAGTACCGCCTTGGGCGGGGAGCTGTTTTTT; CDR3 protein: CASSTALGGELFF
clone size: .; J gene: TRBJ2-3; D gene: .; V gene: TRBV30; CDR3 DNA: TGTGCCTGGAGTGCTAGTACAGATACGCAGTATTTT; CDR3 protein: CAWSASTDTQYF
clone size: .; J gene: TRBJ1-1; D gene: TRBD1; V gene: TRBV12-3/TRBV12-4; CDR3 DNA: TGTGCCAGCAGTTTAGGGACAGGGGCAGCTTTCTTT; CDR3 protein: CASSLGTGAAFF
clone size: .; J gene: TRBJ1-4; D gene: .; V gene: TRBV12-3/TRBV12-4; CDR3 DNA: TGTGCCAGTCGCCCGGGCGATGAAAAACTGTTTTTT; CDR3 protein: CASRPGDEKLFF
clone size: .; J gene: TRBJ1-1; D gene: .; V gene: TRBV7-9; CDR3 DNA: TGTGCCAGCAGCTCTACAGGGACTGAAGCTTTCTTT; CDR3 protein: CASSSTGTEAFF
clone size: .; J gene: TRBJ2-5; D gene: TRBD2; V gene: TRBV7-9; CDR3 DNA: TGTGCCAGCAGGGCCGGGACTAGCGTGTGGGAGACCCAGTACTTC; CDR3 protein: CASRAGTSVWETQYF
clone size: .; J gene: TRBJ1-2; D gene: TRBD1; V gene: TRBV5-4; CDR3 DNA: TGTGCCAGCAGCTCCGAATTGGACAGGGAGAATCAAGGCTACACCTTC; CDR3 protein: CASSSELDRENQGYTF
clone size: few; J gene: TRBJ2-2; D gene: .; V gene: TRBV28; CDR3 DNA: TGTGCCAGCAGCGTTGGGGGGAGGATGACCGGGGAGCTGTTTTTT; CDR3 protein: CASSVGGRMTGELFF
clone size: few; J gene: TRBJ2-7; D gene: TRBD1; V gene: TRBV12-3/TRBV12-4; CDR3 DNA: TGTGCCAGCAGTCTAGACAGGGGTGACGAGCAGTACTTC; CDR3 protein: CASSLDRGDEQYF
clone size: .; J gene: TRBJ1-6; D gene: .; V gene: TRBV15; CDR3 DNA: TGTGCCACCAGCAGAGGAACGGAAGGGCCCCTCCACTTT; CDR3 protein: CATSRGTEGPLHF
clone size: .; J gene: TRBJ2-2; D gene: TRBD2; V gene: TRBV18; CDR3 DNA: TGTGCCAGCTCACCGGAAGCGGGAGGCGTCGGGGAGCTGTTTTTT; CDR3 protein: CASSPEAGGVGELFF
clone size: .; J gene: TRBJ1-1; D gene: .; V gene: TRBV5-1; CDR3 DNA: TGCGCCAGCAGCTTGGTTTCAGGAACCACTGAAGCTTTCTTT; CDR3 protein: CASSLVSGTTEAFF
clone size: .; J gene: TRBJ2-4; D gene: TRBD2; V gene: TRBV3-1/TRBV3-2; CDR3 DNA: TGTGCCAGCAGCCAAGAACCCCTCGGGGGGTATGAAAACATTCAGTACTTC; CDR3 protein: CASSQEPLGGYENIQYF
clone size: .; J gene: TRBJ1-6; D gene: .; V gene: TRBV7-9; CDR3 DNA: TGTGCCAGCAGCTTACTGGACACTAATTCACCCCTCCACTTT; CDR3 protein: CASSLLDTNSPLHF
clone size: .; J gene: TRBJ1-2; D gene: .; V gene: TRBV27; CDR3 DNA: TGTGCCAGCAGTTCGAGGGGGGGAATGATGCGGACCTATGGATACACCTTC; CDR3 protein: CASSSRGGMMRTYGYTF
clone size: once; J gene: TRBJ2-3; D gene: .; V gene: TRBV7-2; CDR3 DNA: TGTGCCAGCAGCTCGCTTGCAGGTCTAGCTGGCACAGATACGCAGTATTTT; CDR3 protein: CASSSLAGLAGTDTQYF
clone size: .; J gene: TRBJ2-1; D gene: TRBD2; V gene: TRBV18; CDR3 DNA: TGTGCCAGCTCACTCTGGACTAGCGGGAGGGGTGAGCAGTTCTTC; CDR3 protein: CASSLWTSGRGEQFF
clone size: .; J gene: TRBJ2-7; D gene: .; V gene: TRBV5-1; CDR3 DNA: TGCGCCAGCAGCTGGGGGGCGACAGGATACTACGAGCAGTACTTC; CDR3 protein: CASSWGATGYYEQYF